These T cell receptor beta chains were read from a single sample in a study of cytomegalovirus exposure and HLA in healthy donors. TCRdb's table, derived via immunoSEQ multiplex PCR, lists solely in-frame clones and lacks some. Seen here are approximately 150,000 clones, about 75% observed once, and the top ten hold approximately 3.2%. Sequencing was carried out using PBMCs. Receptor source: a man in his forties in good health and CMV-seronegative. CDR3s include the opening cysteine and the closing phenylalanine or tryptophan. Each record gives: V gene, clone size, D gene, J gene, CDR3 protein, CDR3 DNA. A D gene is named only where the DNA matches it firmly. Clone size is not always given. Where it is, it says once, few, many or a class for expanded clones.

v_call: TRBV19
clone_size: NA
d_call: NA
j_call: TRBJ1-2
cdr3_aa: CACQDSPNYGYTF
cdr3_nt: TGTGCCTGTCAGGACAGCCCCAACTATGGCTACACCTTC

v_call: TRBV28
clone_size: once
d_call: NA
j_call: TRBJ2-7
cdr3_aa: CASSPRGPTYEQYF
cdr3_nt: TGTGCCAGCAGTCCCAGGGGACCCACCTACGAGCAGTACTTC

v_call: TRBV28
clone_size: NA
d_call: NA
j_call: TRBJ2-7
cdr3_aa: CASRRQRYEQYF
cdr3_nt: TGTGCCAGCCGTCGACAGCGATACGAGCAGTACTTC

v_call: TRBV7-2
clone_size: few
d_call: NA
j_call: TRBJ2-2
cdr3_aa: CASSLGLTTGELFF
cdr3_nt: TGTGCCAGCAGCTTAGGTCTTACAACCGGGGAGCTGTTTTTT

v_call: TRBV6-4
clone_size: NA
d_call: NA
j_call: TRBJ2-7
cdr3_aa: CASSVFFKQKAAYEQYF
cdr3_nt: TGTGCCAGCAGTGTTTTTTTCAAGCAGAAGGCGGCATACGAGCAGTACTTC

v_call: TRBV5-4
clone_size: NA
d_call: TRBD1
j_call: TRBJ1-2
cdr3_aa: CASSPWTGGDYGYTF
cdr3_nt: TGTGCCAGCAGCCCCTGGACAGGGGGCGACTATGGCTACACCTTC

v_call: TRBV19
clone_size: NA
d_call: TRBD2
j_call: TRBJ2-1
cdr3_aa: CASSILAGGNEQFF
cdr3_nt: TGTGCCAGTAGTATTCTAGCGGGGGGAAATGAGCAGTTCTTC

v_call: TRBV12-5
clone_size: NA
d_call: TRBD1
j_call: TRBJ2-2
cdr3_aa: CASGLGTGDTGELFF
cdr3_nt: TGTGCTAGTGGTCTCGGTACAGGGGACACCGGGGAGCTGTTTTTT

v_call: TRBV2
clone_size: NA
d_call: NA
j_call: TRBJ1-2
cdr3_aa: CASSEAGGGADGYTF
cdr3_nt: TGTGCCAGCAGTGAAGCTGGGGGGGGCGCCGACGGCTACACCTTC

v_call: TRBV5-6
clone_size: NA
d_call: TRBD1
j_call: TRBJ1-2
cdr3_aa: CASSLPGTGGGYTF
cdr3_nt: TGTGCCAGCAGCCTTCCCGGGACAGGGGGGGGCTACACCTTC

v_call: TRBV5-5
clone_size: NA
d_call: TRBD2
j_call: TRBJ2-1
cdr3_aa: CASRRGLAQAVSYNEQFF
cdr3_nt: TGTGCCAGCAGACGAGGACTAGCGCAAGCAGTCTCCTACAATGAGCAGTTCTTC

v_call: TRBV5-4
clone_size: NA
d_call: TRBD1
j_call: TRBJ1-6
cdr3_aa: CASSEDRGNSPLHF
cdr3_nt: TGTGCCAGCAGCGAGGACAGGGGTAATTCACCCCTCCACTTT

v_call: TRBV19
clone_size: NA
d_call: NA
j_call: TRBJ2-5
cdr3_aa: CASSIPGQETQYF
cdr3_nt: TGTGCCAGTAGTATCCCGGGTCAAGAGACCCAGTACTTC

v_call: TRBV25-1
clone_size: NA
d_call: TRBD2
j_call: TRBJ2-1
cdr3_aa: CASLSGSGGSYNEQFF
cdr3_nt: TGTGCCAGCCTCAGTGGTAGCGGGGGGTCCTACAATGAGCAGTTCTTC

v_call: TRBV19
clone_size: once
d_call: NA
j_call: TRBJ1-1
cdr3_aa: CASSIEPSSGNTEAFF
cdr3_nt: TGTGCCAGTAGTATAGAACCTTCATCAGGGAACACTGAAGCTTTCTTT

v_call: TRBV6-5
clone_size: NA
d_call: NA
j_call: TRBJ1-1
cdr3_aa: CASSALGGTEAFF
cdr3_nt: TGTGCCAGCAGTGCTTTGGGAGGCACTGAAGCTTTCTTT

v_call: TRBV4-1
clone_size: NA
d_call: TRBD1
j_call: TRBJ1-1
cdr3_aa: CASSQDQGGTEAFF
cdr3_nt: TGCGCCAGCAGCCAAGATCAGGGGGGCACTGAAGCTTTCTTT

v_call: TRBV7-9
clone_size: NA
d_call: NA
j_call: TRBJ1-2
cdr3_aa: CASSGTSGDGYTF
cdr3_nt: TGTGCCAGCAGCGGTACCTCGGGGGATGGCTACACCTTC

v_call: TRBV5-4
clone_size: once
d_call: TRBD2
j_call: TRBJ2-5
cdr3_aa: CASSLGRGAETQYF
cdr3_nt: TGTGCCAGCAGCTTGGGGCGGGGGGCTGAGACCCAGTACTTC

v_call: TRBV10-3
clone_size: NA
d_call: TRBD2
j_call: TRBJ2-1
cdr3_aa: CAISEPTSGGADHNEQFF
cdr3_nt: TGTGCCATCAGTGAGCCGACTAGCGGGGGGGCCGACCACAATGAGCAGTTCTTC

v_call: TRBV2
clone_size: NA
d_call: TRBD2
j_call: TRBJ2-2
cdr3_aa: CATPTGGRNTGELFF
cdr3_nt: TGTGCCACCCCTACGGGGGGTAGAAACACCGGGGAGCTGTTTTTT

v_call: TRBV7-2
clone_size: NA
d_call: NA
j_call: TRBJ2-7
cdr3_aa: CASSSRDTSYEQYF
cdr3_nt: TGTGCCAGCAGCTCCCGGGACACCTCCTACGAGCAGTACTTC

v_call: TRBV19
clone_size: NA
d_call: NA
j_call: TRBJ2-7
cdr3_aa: CASSIQKTGRNEQYF
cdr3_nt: TGTGCCAGTAGTATTCAGAAGACAGGGAGGAACGAGCAGTACTTC

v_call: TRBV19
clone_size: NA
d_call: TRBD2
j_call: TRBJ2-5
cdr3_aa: CASSRRTSGGKETQYF
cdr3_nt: TGTGCCAGTAGTCGACGGACTAGCGGGGGAAAAGAGACCCAGTACTTC

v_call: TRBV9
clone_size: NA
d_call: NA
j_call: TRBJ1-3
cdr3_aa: CASSGTALSGNTIYF
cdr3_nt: TGTGCCAGCAGCGGGACAGCCCTCTCTGGAAACACCATATATTTT

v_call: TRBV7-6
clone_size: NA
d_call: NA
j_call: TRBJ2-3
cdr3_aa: CASSLRDTQYF
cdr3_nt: TGTGCCAGCAGCTTGAGAGATACGCAGTATTTT

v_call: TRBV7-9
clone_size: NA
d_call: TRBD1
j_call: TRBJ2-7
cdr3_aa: CASSITGDGEQYF
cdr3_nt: TGTGCCAGCAGCATTACAGGGGATGGTGAGCAGTACTTC

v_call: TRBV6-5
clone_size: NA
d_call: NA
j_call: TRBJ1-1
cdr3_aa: CASSPLDMTNTEAFF
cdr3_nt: TGTGCCAGCAGTCCCCTTGACATGACAAACACTGAAGCTTTCTTT

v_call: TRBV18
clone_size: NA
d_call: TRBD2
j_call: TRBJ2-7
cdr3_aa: CASSPGLATYEQYF
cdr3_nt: TGTGCCAGCTCACCCGGACTAGCGACCTACGAGCAGTACTTC

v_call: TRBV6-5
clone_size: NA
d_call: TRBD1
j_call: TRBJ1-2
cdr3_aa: CASSYVAGGLYGYTF
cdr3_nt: TGTGCCAGCAGTTACGTGGCAGGGGGCTTGTATGGCTACACCTTC

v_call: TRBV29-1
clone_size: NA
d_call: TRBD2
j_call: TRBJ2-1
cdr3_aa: CSAGGIGSEQFF
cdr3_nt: TGCAGCGCGGGGGGGATCGGAAGTGAGCAGTTCTTC

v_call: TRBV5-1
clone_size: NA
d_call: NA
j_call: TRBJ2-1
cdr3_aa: CASSLEQSYNEQFF
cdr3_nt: TGCGCCAGCAGCTTGGAACAGTCCTACAATGAGCAGTTCTTC

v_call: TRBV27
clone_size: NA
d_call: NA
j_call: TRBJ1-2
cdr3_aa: CASSSRGNYGYTF
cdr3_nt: TGTGCCAGCAGTTCGAGGGGGAACTATGGCTACACCTTC

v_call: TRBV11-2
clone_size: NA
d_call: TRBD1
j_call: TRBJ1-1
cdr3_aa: CASSRGTGGVNTEAFF
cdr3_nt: TGTGCCAGCAGCCGCGGGACAGGGGGAGTGAACACTGAAGCTTTCTTT

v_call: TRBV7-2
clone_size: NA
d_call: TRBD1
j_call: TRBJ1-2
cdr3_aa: CASSADRTGRAYTF
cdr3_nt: TGTGCCAGCAGCGCAGATAGGACAGGGAGGGCCTACACCTTC

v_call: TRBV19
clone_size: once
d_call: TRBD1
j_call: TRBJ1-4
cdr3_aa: CASSRDRRKNEKLFF
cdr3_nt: TGTGCCAGTAGTAGGGACAGAAGGAAAAATGAAAAACTGTTTTTT

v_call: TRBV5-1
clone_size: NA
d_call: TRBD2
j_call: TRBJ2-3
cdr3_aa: CASRNPLQRGWTDTQYF
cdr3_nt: TGCGCCAGCAGGAATCCCCTACAGCGGGGATGGACAGATACGCAGTATTTT

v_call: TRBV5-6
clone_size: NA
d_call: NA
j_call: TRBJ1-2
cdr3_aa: CASNLGSQGFYGYTF
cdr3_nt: TGTGCCAGCAATCTGGGCAGCCAGGGGTTTTATGGCTACACCTTC

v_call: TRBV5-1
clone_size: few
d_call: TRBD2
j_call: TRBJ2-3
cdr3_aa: CASSLGQLAGGRDTQYF
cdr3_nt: TGCGCCAGCAGCTTGGGGCAACTAGCGGGGGGGCGCGATACGCAGTATTTT

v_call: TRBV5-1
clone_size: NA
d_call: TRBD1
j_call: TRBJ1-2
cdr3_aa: CASSSGQGDYGYTF
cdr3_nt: TGCGCCAGCAGCTCCGGACAGGGCGACTATGGCTACACCTTC

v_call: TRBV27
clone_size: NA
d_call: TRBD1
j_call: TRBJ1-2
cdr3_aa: CASSPGTGDYGYTF
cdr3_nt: TGTGCCAGCAGTCCCGGGACAGGAGACTATGGCTACACCTTC

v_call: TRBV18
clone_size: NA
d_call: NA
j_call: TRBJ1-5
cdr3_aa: CASSPREADNQPQHF
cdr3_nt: TGTGCCAGCTCGCCCAGGGAGGCGGACAATCAGCCCCAGCATTTT

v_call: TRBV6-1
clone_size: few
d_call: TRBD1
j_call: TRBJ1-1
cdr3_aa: CASSEWTGAFF
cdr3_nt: TGTGCCAGCAGCGAGTGGACAGGAGCTTTCTTT

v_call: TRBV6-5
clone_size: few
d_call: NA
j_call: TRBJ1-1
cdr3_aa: CASSYRGGNTEAFF
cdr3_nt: TGTGCCAGCAGTTACCGCGGGGGGAACACTGAAGCTTTCTTT

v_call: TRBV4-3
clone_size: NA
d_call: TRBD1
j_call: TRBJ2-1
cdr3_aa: CASSQRQGGEQFF
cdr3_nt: TGCGCCAGCAGCCAAAGACAGGGGGGTGAGCAGTTCTTC

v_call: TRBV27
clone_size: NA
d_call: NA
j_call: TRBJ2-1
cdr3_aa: CASSLLRTAYNEQFF
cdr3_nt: TGTGCCAGCAGTTTACTCCGGACAGCCTACAATGAGCAGTTCTTC